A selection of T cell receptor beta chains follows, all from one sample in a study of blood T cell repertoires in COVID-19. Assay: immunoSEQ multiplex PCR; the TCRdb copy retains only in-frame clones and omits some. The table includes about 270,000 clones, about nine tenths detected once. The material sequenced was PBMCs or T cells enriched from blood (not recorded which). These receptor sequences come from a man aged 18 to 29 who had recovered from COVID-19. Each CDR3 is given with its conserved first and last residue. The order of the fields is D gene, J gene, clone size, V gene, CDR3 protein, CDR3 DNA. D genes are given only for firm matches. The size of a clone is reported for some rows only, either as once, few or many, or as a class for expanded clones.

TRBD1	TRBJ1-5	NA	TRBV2	CASSEQGAGNQPQHF	TGTGCCAGCAGTGAACAGGGGGCCGGCAATCAGCCCCAGCATTTT
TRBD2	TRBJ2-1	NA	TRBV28	CASSPYDGRELYNEQFF	TGTGCCAGCAGCCCTTACGATGGGCGGGAGCTCTACAATGAGCAGTTCTTC
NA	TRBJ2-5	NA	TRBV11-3	CASTGFGETQYF	TGTGCCAGCACGGGGTTCGGAGAGACCCAGTACTTC
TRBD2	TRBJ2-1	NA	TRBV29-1	CSVEGGLAVTNEQFF	TGCAGCGTTGAAGGGGGACTAGCGGTTACTAATGAGCAGTTCTTC
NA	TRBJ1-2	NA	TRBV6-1	CASSEGQTTNYGYTF	TGTGCCAGCAGTGAGGGTCAGACTACTAACTATGGCTACACCTTC
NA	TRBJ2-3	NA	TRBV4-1	CASSQERGSGAGTDTQYF	TGCGCCAGCAGCCAAGAAAGGGGGAGCGGGGCTGGGACAGATACGCAGTATTTT
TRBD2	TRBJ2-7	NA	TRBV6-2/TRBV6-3	CASSKLHHGLAGESFWQYF	TGTGCCAGCAGCAAACTACACCACGGACTAGCGGGAGAATCGTTCTGGCAGTACTTC
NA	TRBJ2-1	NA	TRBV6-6	CASSDTEGGEQFF	TGTGCCAGCAGTGACACTGAGGGCGGGGAGCAGTTCTTC
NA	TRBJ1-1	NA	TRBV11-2	CASSLVSRTEAFF	TGTGCCAGCAGCTTAGTTTCCAGAACTGAAGCTTTCTTT
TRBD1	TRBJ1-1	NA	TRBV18	CASSPVTGVNTEAFF	TGTGCCAGCTCACCAGTAACAGGGGTCAACACTGAAGCTTTCTTT
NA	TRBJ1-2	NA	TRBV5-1	CASSLESLIGGYTF	TGCGCCAGCAGCTTGGAGAGCCTAATCGGGGGCTACACCTTC
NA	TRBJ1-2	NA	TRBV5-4	CASSFIGDRYGYTF	TGTGCCAGCAGCTTTATCGGGGATCGCTATGGCTACACCTTC
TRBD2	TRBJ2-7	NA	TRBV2	CASLAGNSYEQYF	TGTGCCAGCTTAGCGGGAAACTCCTACGAGCAGTACTTC
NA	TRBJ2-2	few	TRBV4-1	CASSPRRTGELFF	TGCGCCAGCAGCCCAAGGAGGACCGGGGAGCTGTTTTTT
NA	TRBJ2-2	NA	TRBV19	CASTIAATGELFF	TGTGCCAGCACCATAGCGGCTACCGGGGAGCTGTTTTTT
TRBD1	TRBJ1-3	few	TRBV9	CASSVGQVSSGNTIYF	TGTGCCAGCAGCGTTGGACAGGTCAGCTCTGGAAACACCATATATTTT
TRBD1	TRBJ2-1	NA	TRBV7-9	CASSQGQGGIGQFF	TGTGCCAGCAGCCAGGGACAGGGGGGTATCGGGCAGTTCTTC
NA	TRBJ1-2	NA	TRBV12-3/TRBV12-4	CASSQVEGYGYTF	TGTGCCAGCAGCCAGGTTGAGGGCTATGGCTACACCTTC
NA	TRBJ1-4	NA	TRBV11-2	CASSFSGINEKLFF	TGTGCCAGCAGCTTTTCAGGGATTAATGAAAAACTGTTTTTT
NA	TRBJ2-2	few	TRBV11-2	CASSLTLRSNTGELFF	TGTGCCAGCAGCTTGACTCTAAGGTCGAACACCGGGGAGCTGTTTTTT
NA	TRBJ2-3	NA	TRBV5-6	CASSFSRSTDTQYF	TGTGCCAGCAGCTTTAGTCGGAGCACAGATACGCAGTATTTT
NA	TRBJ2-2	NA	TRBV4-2	CASSQDPMLGSEFAGELFF	TGTGCCAGCAGCCAAGACCCGATGTTAGGGAGCGAATTTGCCGGGGAGCTGTTTTTT
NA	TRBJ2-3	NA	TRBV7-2	CASSLAQGLPTDTQYF	TGTGCCAGCAGCTTAGCGCAGGGACTTCCCACAGATACGCAGTATTTT
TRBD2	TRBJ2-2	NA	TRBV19	CASSIWLADNTGELFF	TGTGCCAGTAGTATTTGGCTAGCGGACAACACCGGGGAGCTGTTTTTT
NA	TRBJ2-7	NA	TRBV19	CASSIGGNSYEQYF	TGTGCCAGTAGTATCGGCGGGAACTCCTACGAGCAGTACTTC
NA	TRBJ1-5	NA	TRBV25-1	CASSGSVSNQPQHF	TGTGCCAGCAGTGGGTCGGTAAGCAATCAGCCCCAGCATTTT
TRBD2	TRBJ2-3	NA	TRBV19	CASTLGGLAGGPDTQYF	TGTGCCAGTACCCTGGGGGGACTAGCGGGAGGCCCAGATACGCAGTATTTT
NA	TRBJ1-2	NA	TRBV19	CASSELGTNYGYTF	TGTGCCAGTAGCGAACTGGGGACAAATTATGGCTACACCTTC
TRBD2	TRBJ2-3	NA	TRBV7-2	CASSPRPAGMDTQYF	TGTGCCAGCAGCCCACGCCCAGCGGGGATGGATACGCAGTATTTT
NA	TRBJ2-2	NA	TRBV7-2	CASSLMGGTNTGELFF	TGTGCCAGCAGCTTAATGGGCGGGACGAACACCGGGGAGCTGTTTTTT
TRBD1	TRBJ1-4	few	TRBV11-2	CASSLHRDSNEKLFF	TGTGCCAGCAGCTTACACCGGGACAGCAATGAAAAACTGTTTTTT
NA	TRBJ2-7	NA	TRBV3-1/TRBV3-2	CASSPYGRGSEQYF	TGTGCCAGCAGCCCTTATGGCAGGGGCTCCGAGCAGTACTTC
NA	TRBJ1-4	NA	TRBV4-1	CASSHGTFATNEKLFF	TGCGCCAGCAGCCATGGGACATTCGCAACTAATGAAAAACTGTTTTTT
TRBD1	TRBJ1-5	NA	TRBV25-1	CASSEQGAYQPQHF	TGTGCCAGCAGTGAGCAGGGGGCTTATCAGCCCCAGCATTTT
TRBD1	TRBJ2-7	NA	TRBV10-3	CAIATGGPGYEQYF	TGTGCCATTGCGACAGGGGGTCCTGGGTACGAGCAGTACTTC
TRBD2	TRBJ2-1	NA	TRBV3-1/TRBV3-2	CASSQGGGYNEQFF	TGTGCCAGCAGCCAAGGCGGGGGCTACAATGAGCAGTTCTTC
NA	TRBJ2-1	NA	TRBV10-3	CAIGSPSVFEQFF	TGTGCCATCGGGAGCCCCTCGGTTTTTGAGCAGTTCTTC
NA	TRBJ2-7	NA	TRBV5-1	CASSLGRAYEQYF	TGCGCCAGCAGCTTGGGACGAGCGTACGAGCAGTACTTC
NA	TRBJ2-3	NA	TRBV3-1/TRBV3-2	CASSQDGVALGASTDTQYF	TGTGCCAGCAGCCAAGACGGGGTTGCGCTGGGGGCGAGCACAGATACGCAGTATTTT
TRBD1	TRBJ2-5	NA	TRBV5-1	CASSLGQGQETQYF	TGCGCCAGCAGCTTGGGACAGGGCCAAGAGACCCAGTACTTC
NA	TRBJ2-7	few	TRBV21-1	CASSTRMGRTAEGYF	TGTGCCAGCAGCACCCGAATGGGTAGGACTGCCGAGGGGTACTTC
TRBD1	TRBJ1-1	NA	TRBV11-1	CASLGTGLSEAFF	TGTGCCAGCTTGGGGACAGGGTTGTCTGAAGCTTTCTTT
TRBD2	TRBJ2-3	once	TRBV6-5	CAVRNLAGTDTQYF	TGTGCCGTTAGAAATCTAGCGGGCACAGATACGCAGTATTTT
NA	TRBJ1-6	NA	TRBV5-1	CASSLDLRSSPLHF	TGCGCCAGCAGCTTGGACCTGCGGAGTTCACCCCTCCACTTT
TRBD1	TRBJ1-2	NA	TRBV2	CASKDRDYGYTF	TGTGCCAGCAAGGACAGGGACTATGGCTACACCTTC
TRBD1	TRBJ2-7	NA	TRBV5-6	CASNLQGMNEQYF	TGTGCCAGCAACCTACAGGGGATGAACGAGCAGTACTTC
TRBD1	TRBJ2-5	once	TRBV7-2	CASSRDRVQETQYF	TGTGCCAGCAGTCGAGACAGGGTTCAGGAGACCCAGTACTTC
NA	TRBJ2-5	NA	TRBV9	CASSQGGRLQETQYF	TGTGCCAGCAGCCAGGGGGGCAGGCTCCAAGAGACCCAGTACTTC
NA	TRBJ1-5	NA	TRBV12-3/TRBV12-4	CASSPSIQPQHF	TGTGCCAGCAGTCCCTCTATTCAGCCCCAGCATTTT
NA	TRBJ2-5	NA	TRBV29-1	CSVLEAGRGETQYF	TGCAGCGTCCTTGAGGCAGGCCGGGGAGAGACCCAGTACTTC
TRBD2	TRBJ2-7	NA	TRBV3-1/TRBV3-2	CASSQAGSGSSYEQYF	TGTGCCAGCAGCCAAGCAGGTAGCGGGAGCTCCTACGAGCAGTACTTC